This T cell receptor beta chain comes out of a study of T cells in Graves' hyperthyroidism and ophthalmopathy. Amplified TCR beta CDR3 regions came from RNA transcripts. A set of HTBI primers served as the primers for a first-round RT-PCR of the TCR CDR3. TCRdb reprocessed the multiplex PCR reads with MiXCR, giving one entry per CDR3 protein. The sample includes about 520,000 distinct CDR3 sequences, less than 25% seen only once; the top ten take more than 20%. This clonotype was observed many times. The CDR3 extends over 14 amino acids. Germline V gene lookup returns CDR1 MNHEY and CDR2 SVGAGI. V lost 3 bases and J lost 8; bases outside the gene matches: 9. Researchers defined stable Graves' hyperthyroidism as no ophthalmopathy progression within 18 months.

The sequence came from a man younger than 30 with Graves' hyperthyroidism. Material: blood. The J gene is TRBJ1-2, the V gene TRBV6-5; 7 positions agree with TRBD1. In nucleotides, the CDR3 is TGTGCCAGCAGTTATTCCGGGACAGAAAGCGGCTACACCTTC. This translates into CASSYSGTESGYTF.